One and the same sample provided the 8 T cell receptor beta chains below, sequenced in a study of shared clonotypes between healthy human individuals. The assay was immunoSEQ multiplex PCR, and TCRdb's table has in-frame clones only and misses some. This table has roughly 680,000 clones, roughly 72% appearing once. The sample consisted of memory CD4+ T cells sorted from blood. Subset: CD45RA-negative fraction. These receptors originate from a woman aged 25 to 45 in good health.

The chain joins TRBV5-5 to TRBJ2-3; D possibly corresponds to TRBD1 (5 bases). Per germline, CDR1 SGHKS and CDR2 YYEKEE (reference sequence). The CDR3 runs to 15 residues. With 4 bases removed from V and 6 bases from J, the gap between germline ends came to 18 bases. The CDR3: CASSRRLSDIDTQYF. CDR3 DNA: TGTGCCAGCAGCCGTCGTTTATCGGACATCGATACGCAGTATTTT.

The chain has TRBV28 and TRBJ1-5, with a tentative D call TRBD1 (5 bases). Trimming removed 5 bases from V and 6 bases from J, with 17 bases in between. Germline V gene lookup returns CDR1 MDHEN and CDR2 SYDVKM. The CDR3 has 15 residues. CDR3 protein: CASSPRVSGGQPQHF. The DNA for the CDR3 is TGTGCCAGCAGTCCAAGGGTCTCCGGGGGTCAGCCCCAGCATTTT.

J is TRBJ2-5 and V is TRBV29-1; 8 bases are shared with TRBD1. The DNA end favors TRBJ2-7, so the J call may be wrong. CDR1 and CDR2 (germline): SQVTM, ANQGSEA. This CDR3 has 12 residues. CDR3 sequence: CSVSGQGAEQYF. The CDR3 bases are TGCAGCGTTTCAGGACAGGGTGCCGAGCAGTACTTC.

This clone was observed once. The J gene is TRBJ2-7, the V gene TRBV11-1, with 15 positions matching TRBD2. With V trimmed by 5 bases and J by 9 bases, 5 bases remained unmatched. This CDR3 is built from 14 residues. CDR1 SGHAT and CDR2 FQDESV come from the germline V gene (reference sequence). This CDR3 is CASSIGTSGRSQYF. CDR3 in DNA: TGTGCCAGCAGCATTGGGACTAGCGGGAGGTCGCAGTACTTC. The variable domain in full, with the rest retrieved from reference TRBV11-1 and TRBJ2-7, is EAEVAQSPRYKITEKSQAVAFWCDPISGHATLYWYRQILGQGPELLVQFQDESVVDDSQLPKDRFSAERLKGVDSTLKIQPAELGDSAMYLCASSIGTSGRSQYFGPGTRLTVT.

The chain links TRBV27 to TRBJ2-7; TRBD2 agrees at 7 bases. V shed 3 bases and J 1 base; nucleotides not matched to a gene: 6. The CDR3 runs 15 residues. Germline lookup yields CDR1 MNHEY and CDR2 SMNVEV (reference sequence). The CDR3 here is CASSFQAGSSYEQYF. The CDR3, as DNA: TGTGCCAGCAGTTTTCAAGCGGGATCTTCCTACGAGCAGTACTTC.

The chain is built from TRBV5-1 and TRBJ2-3, with 9 bases aligning to TRBD2. Germline CDR1 reads SGHRS; CDR2 reads YFSETQ. The J segment lost 4 bases and the V segment lost 0 bases, leaving 3 bases of the junction unmatched. The CDR3 is 15 amino acids. The CDR3 sequence is CASSLGIAGADTQYF. CDR3 sequence (DNA): TGCGCCAGCAGCTTGGGAATAGCGGGAGCAGATACGCAGTATTTT. Drawing the rest from reference TRBV5-1 and TRBJ2-3, the complete variable domain is KAGVTQTPRYLIKTRGQQVTLSCSPISGHRSVSWYQQTPGQGLQFLFEYFSETQRNKGNFPGRFSGRQFSNSRSEMNVSTLELGDSALYLCASSLGIAGADTQYFGPGTRLTVL.

This chain links TRBV7-6 with TRBJ1-5; D is uncertain. CDR1 and CDR2 from the germline V gene are SGHVS and FNYEAQ. The CDR3 spans 17 residues. With 5 bases removed from V and 0 bases from J, the gap between germline ends came to 17 bases. CDR3 amino acids: CASSPRSGPYSNQPQHF. The CDR3 DNA is TGTGCCAGCAGCCCCCGGTCAGGACCGTATAGCAATCAGCCCCAGCATTTT.

The rearrangement uses TRBV6-5 and TRBJ2-2; 9 bases are a match to TRBD2. V gave up 0 bases and J gave up 4 bases; unmatched junction bases: 3. CDR3 length: 16 residues. Germline CDR1 MNHEY, CDR2 SVGAGI. CDR3 sequence: CASSYSAGGGTGELFF. CDR3 nucleotide sequence: TGTGCCAGCAGTTACTCAGCGGGAGGCGGCACCGGGGAGCTGTTTTTT.